This T cell receptor (beta chain) was sequenced for a study of blood T cells in healthy people across ages. Points from the study as a whole: The fall in TCR beta diversity per million T cells was roughly linear with age.

Trimming cost V 0 bases and J 0 bases, with 7 bases left between them. Looked up from germline, CDR1 is SGDLS and CDR2 is YYNGEE. The CDR3 covers 14 residues. The table lists this clonotype with many counts. Its antigen is undetermined. Together with a sample-barcoded 5' primer, a J-beta primer mix was included in a second PCR lasting roughly 6 to 12 cycles. Using its own MiXCR run on the 5' RACE reads, TCRdb lists one record per CDR3 protein. The sample has 1.5 million to 2 million distinct CDR3 sequences, roughly 27% seen once. Source material: blood. The TCR sequence derives from a woman aged 25-40 years in good health. The chain has TRBV9 and TRBJ2-7; D not resolved. CDR3 sequence: CASSVEGNSYEQYF. CDR3 coding DNA: TGTGCCAGCAGCGTAGAGGGAAACTCCTACGAGCAGTACTTC.